This TCR beta chain was captured in a study of post-analysis software for immune sequencing data. For the study at large: Patients had relapsing-remitting, secondary progressive or progressive-relapsing multiple sclerosis; some lacked subtype. Study outcomes and limitations: A significant reduction in normalized Chao1 diversity was observed in multiple sclerosis patients versus controls. When patients were compared with controls, about five TRBV segments were more frequent, TRBV5-6, TRBV5-1 and TRBV20-1 among them.

On this clonotype: Its target is not known.

Sequencing libraries made from TCR beta cDNA carried unique molecular identifiers. A population of about 0.85 to 11 million T cells gave rise to 450,000 to 500,000 cDNA molecules. TCRdb called the PCR reads again in MiXCR, with one record for every CDR3 protein. The top ten clones hold roughly 5% of a sample with fewer than 900,000 distinct CDR3 sequences, about half of them seen once. Losses at the gene ends were 8 bases for V and 5 bases for J; bases not matched to a gene: 10. There are 15 residues in the CDR3. Germline values: CDR1 SGHRS, CDR2 YFSETQ. The source of this sequence is a girl between 5 and 17 years old with multiple sclerosis. The rearrangement links TRBV5-1 to TRBJ2-2, with 9 bases that match TRBD1. Sequencing was carried out using blood. The chain's CDR3 is CASCPGQGSTGELFF. The CDR3 nucleotides read TGCGCCAGTTGCCCGGGACAGGGATCGACCGGGGAGCTGTTTTTT.